A single sample gave rise to the 30 T cell receptor beta chains below, sequenced in a study of siplizumab effects on memory and regulatory T cells. TCRdb's table, derived via immunoSEQ multiplex PCR, lists solely in-frame clones and lacks some. The sample consists of about 50,000 clones, roughly 87% of them appearing once. Material for sequencing was naive CD8+ T cells sorted from blood. The receptors here all came from a human donor in good health.

The rearrangement joins TRBV6-5 to TRBJ2-7; D is perhaps TRBD2 (6 bases). Trimming took off 2 bases at V and 6 bases at J, with 8 bases between the two ends. The CDR3 totals 12 residues. Germline CDR1 is MNHEY and CDR2 is SVGAGI. CDR3 DNA: TGTGCCAGCAGTTACGCCGGGGGCGAGCAGTACTTC. Protein: CASSYAGGEQYF.

V and J are TRBV6-5 and TRBJ1-6; D not certain. CDR3 length: 15 amino acids. Germline V gives CDR1 MNHEY, CDR2 SVGAGI. The ends were cut back, 2 bases at V and 10 bases at J, with 15 bases in the middle. CDR3 residues: CASSYTGSLGSPLHF. CDR3 in DNA: TGTGCCAGCAGTTACACGGGCAGCCTAGGGTCACCCCTCCACTTT.

The chain has TRBV5-6 and TRBJ2-3; 10 bases are a match to TRBD2. This CDR3 has 19 residues. V was pared by 0 bases and J by 6 bases, with 16 bases of the junction left unmatched. Germline lookup yields CDR1 SGHDT and CDR2 YYEEEE. The CDR3 region is CASSLEASGGRERVDTQYF. For the CDR3, the DNA is TGTGCCAGCAGCTTGGAAGCTAGCGGGGGACGAGAGAGGGTGGATACGCAGTATTTT.

The CDR3 reads CASSSTDTNHQGASYGYTF. For the CDR3, the DNA is TGTGCCAGCAGCTCAACCGATACAAACCATCAGGGGGCAAGCTATGGCTACACCTTC. The genes are TRBV27 and TRBJ1-2; 8 nucleotides agree with TRBD1. Trimming took 6 bases from V and 4 from J; bases not matched to a gene: 22. The CDR3 spans 19 residues. In germline, CDR1 is MNHEY, CDR2 SMNVEV (reference sequence).

The chain links TRBV12-5 to TRBJ2-5; D is unresolved. The germline CDR1 and CDR2 sequences are LGHNT and FRNRAP. This CDR3 is 15 amino acids long. V was clipped by 5 bases and J by 0 bases, with 13 bases between them. In nucleotides, the CDR3 is TGTGCTAGTGGTCGCCATACCCGGTACCAAGAGACCCAGTACTTC. Encoded protein: CASGRHTRYQETQYF.

The rearrangement links TRBV28 to TRBJ2-7; the match to TRBD2 covers 7 bases. Germline V CDR1 and CDR2: MDHEN, SYDVKM. This CDR3 has 13 amino acids. The V segment lost 4 bases and the J segment 6 bases; nucleotides outside the gene matches: 6. The CDR3: CASSSPGGSEQYF. For the CDR3, the DNA is TGTGCCAGCAGTTCCCCCGGGGGGTCCGAGCAGTACTTC.

This clone was detected only a few times. V is TRBV4-1 and J is TRBJ2-7; 11 nucleotides line up with TRBD2. V gave up 4 bases and J gave up 7 bases; unmatched junction bases: 12. This CDR3 contains 16 residues. The V gene's germline CDR1 is MGHRA and CDR2 YSYEKL. The CDR3 bases are TGCGCCAGCAGCCTATCCCCGGGACTAGCGGTCAGGGAGCAGTACTTC. Translation: CASSLSPGLAVREQYF.

The V and J genes are TRBV5-6 and TRBJ1-3; unclear D gene. The germline V and J ends were trimmed by 1 base and 0 bases, with 11 bases remaining between them. The germline gives CDR1 SGHDT, CDR2 YYEEEE. The CDR3 is 16 residues long. This chain's CDR3 is CASSLKVTISGNTIYF. DNA of the CDR3: TGTGCCAGCAGCTTGAAGGTTACAATCTCTGGAAACACCATATATTTT.

V is TRBV7-9 and J is TRBJ2-7; 10 bases line up with TRBD1. V was clipped by 7 bases and J by 3 bases; unmatched bases: 9. The CDR3 consists of 15 residues. Germline CDR1 is SEHNR and CDR2 is FQNEAQ (reference sequence). The CDR3 loop reads CASNGPGQGLYEQYF. The CDR3 DNA follows: TGTGCCAGCAACGGACCGGGACAGGGGCTCTACGAGCAGTACTTC.

This clone was observed a single time. CDR3 sequence: CASSLGGLAGYHEQYF. The CDR3 DNA sequence: TGTGCCAGCAGCTTAGGTGGGCTAGCGGGGTACCACGAGCAGTACTTC. The chain links TRBV7-9 to TRBJ2-7; 9 bases fit TRBD2. Germline lookup yields CDR1 SEHNR and CDR2 FQNEAQ (reference sequence). V lost 1 base to trimming and J lost 5 bases; unmatched junction nucleotides: 9. This CDR3 has 16 residues.

This chain joins TRBV29-1 and TRBJ1-2, with D possibly matching TRBD1 (5 bases). Per germline, CDR1 SQVTM and CDR2 ANQGSEA. Trimming took off 3 bases at V and 3 bases at J, with 8 bases between the two ends. This CDR3 contains 12 residues. As DNA, the CDR3 is TGCAGCGTTGAGGAGGGGTACTATGGCTACACCTTC. This translates into CSVEEGYYGYTF.

In the case of this clone: The junction departs from the called germline gene at one end, perhaps through a read error. Other DNA sequences within the sample encode an identical CDR3. The CDR3 is CASSHGSGTAYEQYF. Written as DNA, the CDR3 is TGTGCCAGCAGTCATGGTAGCGGGACAGCCTACGAGCAGTACTTC. This chain joins TRBV5-1 and TRBJ2-7, with D perhaps matching TRBD2 (8 bases). Germline CDR1 is SGHRS and CDR2 is YFSETQ. CDR3 size: 15 residues.

The chain recombines TRBV6-5 with TRBJ1-1; possibly TRBD1 for D (5 bases). V gave up 3 bases and J gave up 1 base, with 12 bases separating them. CDR1 and CDR2 (germline): MNHEY, SVGAGI. CDR3 length: 15 residues. The CDR3 nucleotides are TGTGCCAGCAGTTATGATACGGGGGAGAACACTGAAGCTTTCTTT. Translating gives CASSYDTGENTEAFF.

V gene TRBV4-2 combines with J gene TRBJ1-1, with TRBD1 matching over 7 bases. Trimming took 7 bases from V and 5 from J; bases not matched to a gene: 7. Per germline, CDR1 LGHNA and CDR2 YNFKEQ. The CDR3 contains 13 residues. The CDR3 coding sequence is TGTGCCAGCAACTCGGACAGGACTACTGAAGCTTTCTTT. Its translation: CASNSDRTTEAFF.

The V call is TRBV7-6, the J call TRBJ2-7; 7 bases align to TRBD1. The ends lost 1 base at V and 1 base at J; junction bases unmatched: 1. The CDR3 contains 14 residues. Germline V lookup: CDR1 SGHVS, CDR2 FNYEAQ. The CDR3, as DNA: TGTGCCAGCAGCTTAGGGACAGGTTCCTACGAGCAGTACTTC. As protein: CASSLGTGSYEQYF.

The chain carries TRBV28 and TRBJ2-6, with D uncertain. There are 15 residues in the CDR3. CDR1 is MDHEN, CDR2 SYDVKM, per germline. Trimming removed 7 bases from V and 0 bases from J, with 10 bases in between. CDR3 nucleotide sequence: TGTGCCAGCACCTCATCCCTCTCTGGGGCCAACGTCCTGACTTTC. Protein sequence: CASTSSLSGANVLTF.

The rearrangement joins TRBV1 to TRBJ2-2. TRBV1 is recorded as a pseudogene. This CDR3 spans 13 amino acids. CDR3 DNA sequence: TGCACCAGCAGGCCAAAGAACACCGGGGAGCTGTTTTTT. This translates into CTSRPKNTGELFF.

This rearrangement joins TRBV4-1 to TRBJ2-3; TRBD2 matches 7 bases. The CDR3 runs to 16 residues. With V trimmed by 4 bases and J by 2 bases, 9 bases remained unmatched. Germline CDR1 and CDR2: MGHRA and YSYEKL. This CDR3 is CASSRGLTVNTDTQYF. CDR3 DNA sequence: TGCGCCAGCAGCCGGGGACTAACCGTTAACACAGATACGCAGTATTTT.

The V and J genes are TRBV19 and TRBJ2-2, with TRBD1 identical over 7 bases. V shed 1 base, J shed 7 bases, and the junction held 6 bases outside the gene matches. The germline gives CDR1 LNHDA, CDR2 SQIVND (reference sequence). This CDR3 has 15 residues. The CDR3 spells CASSIGGGASGELFF. The CDR3 DNA is TGTGCCAGTAGTATAGGAGGGGGCGCAAGCGGGGAGCTGTTTTTT.

J is TRBJ1-1 and V is TRBV7-9; D is ambiguous. V gave up 0 bases and J gave up 0 bases, with 8 bases separating them. This CDR3 has 15 amino acids. Germline CDR1 SEHNR, CDR2 FQNEAQ (reference sequence). The CDR3 DNA sequence: TGTGCCAGCAGCTTAGCGCTAGACTTGAACACTGAAGCTTTCTTT. Translation gives CASSLALDLNTEAFF.

The V call is TRBV6-4, the J call TRBJ2-4; no clear D gene. The V end lost 4 bases, the J end lost 0 bases, and 13 bases lay between the germline ends. CDR3 length: 16 residues. Germline V lookup: CDR1 MRHNA, CDR2 SNTAGT. CDR3 coding DNA: TGTGCCAGCAGTGCCGATATGGAACTAGCCAAAAACATTCAGTACTTC. It translates to CASSADMELAKNIQYF.

The chain carries TRBV5-1 and TRBJ2-3; D is possibly TRBD1 (6 bases). Germline CDR1 and CDR2: SGHRS and YFSETQ. V was pared by 6 bases and J by 5 bases, with 13 bases between. This CDR3 region has 13 residues. The CDR3: CASTTEGGDTQYF. CDR3 nucleotide sequence: TGCGCCAGCACCACCGAAGGGGGAGATACGCAGTATTTT.

The chain uses TRBV7-9 and TRBJ2-7, with D perhaps given as TRBD1 or TRBD2 (5 bases each). The germline CDR1 and CDR2 sequences are SEHNR and FQNEAQ (reference sequence). The CDR3 runs 15 residues. V lost 5 bases to trimming and J lost 0 bases, with 14 bases between them. CDR3 loop: CASSPPGTASYEQYF. CDR3 sequence (DNA): TGTGCCAGCAGCCCGCCCGGGACGGCCTCCTACGAGCAGTACTTC.

V and J are TRBV13 and TRBJ2-3, with D uncertain. V lost 3 bases, J lost 6 bases, and 13 bases lay in between. Germline V gene data show CDR1 as PRHDT and CDR2 as FYEKMQ (reference sequence). This CDR3 spans 14 amino acids. The chain's CDR3 is CASSFSTARDTQYF. The DNA for the CDR3 is TGTGCCAGCAGCTTTAGTACAGCCCGGGATACGCAGTATTTT.

The V and J genes are TRBV27 and TRBJ1-5; tentatively, D is TRBD1 (6 bases). V gave up 2 bases and J gave up 3 bases, with 8 bases separating them. The germline V gene encodes CDR1 MNHEY and CDR2 SMNVEV (reference sequence). The CDR3 runs 14 residues. The CDR3 sequence is CASSLGGANQPQHF. In nucleotides, the CDR3 is TGTGCCAGCAGTTTAGGGGGGGCCAATCAGCCCCAGCATTTT.

The genes are TRBV12-5 and TRBJ2-1, with D maybe TRBD2 (7 bases). The germline V gene encodes CDR1 LGHNT and CDR2 FRNRAP. V lost 3 bases to trimming and J lost 8 bases, with 14 bases between them. The CDR3 runs 14 residues. The CDR3, as DNA: TGTGCTAGTGGTTTCCTGGGGGGGCAGGATGAGCAGTTCTTC. Its protein product is CASGFLGGQDEQFF.

This clone was found a few times. The chain is built from TRBV19 and TRBJ2-7; 7 bases fit TRBD2. The CDR3 runs to 14 residues. Trimming removed 7 bases from V and 5 bases from J; junction bases left unmatched: 11. The germline gives CDR1 LNHDA, CDR2 SQIVND (reference sequence). CDR3 sequence (DNA): TGTGCCAGTACCCCGTGGGGGGGAAGCGACGAGCAGTACTTC. Translated: CASTPWGGSDEQYF.

The chain has TRBV19 and TRBJ1-1, with TRBD1 identical over 7 bases. The V and J ends lost 3 bases and 2 bases, in that order; junction bases with no gene match: 3. This CDR3 is 14 amino acids long. In germline, CDR1 is LNHDA, CDR2 SQIVND (reference sequence). The CDR3, as DNA: TGTGCCAGTAGTATGGGGACAGACAACACTGAAGCTTTCTTT. Translating gives CASSMGTDNTEAFF.

The chain couples TRBV19 to TRBJ2-1, with no clear D. Germline values: CDR1 LNHDA, CDR2 SQIVND (reference sequence). V lost 7 bases and J 2 bases, leaving 3 bases between the germline ends. This CDR3 has 11 residues. CDR3 sequence reads: CASKTYNEQFF. The CDR3 DNA sequence: TGTGCCAGTAAGACCTACAATGAGCAGTTCTTC.

The genes are TRBV19 and TRBJ2-1, with 9 positions matching TRBD1. The V and J ends lost 4 bases and 15 bases, in that order; junction bases with no gene match: 7. The CDR3 is made up of 12 amino acids. Germline V lookup: CDR1 LNHDA, CDR2 SQIVND (reference sequence). Here the CDR3 reads CASSTWTGASFF. The CDR3 nucleotides read TGTGCCAGTAGTACATGGACAGGGGCATCGTTCTTC.